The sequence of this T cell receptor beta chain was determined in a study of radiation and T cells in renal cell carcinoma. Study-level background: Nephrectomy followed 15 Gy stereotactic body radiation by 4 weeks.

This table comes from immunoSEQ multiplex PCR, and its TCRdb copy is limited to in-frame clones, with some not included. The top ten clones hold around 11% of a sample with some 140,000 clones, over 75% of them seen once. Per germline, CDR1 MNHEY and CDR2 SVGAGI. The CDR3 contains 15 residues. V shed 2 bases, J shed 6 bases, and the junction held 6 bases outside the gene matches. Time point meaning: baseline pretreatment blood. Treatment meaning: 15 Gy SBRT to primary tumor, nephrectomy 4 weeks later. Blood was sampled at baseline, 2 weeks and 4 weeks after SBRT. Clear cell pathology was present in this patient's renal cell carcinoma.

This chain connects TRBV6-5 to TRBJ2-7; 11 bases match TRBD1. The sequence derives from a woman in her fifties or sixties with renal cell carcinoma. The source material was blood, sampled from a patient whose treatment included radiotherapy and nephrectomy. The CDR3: CASSYRDRGGLEQYF. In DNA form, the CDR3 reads TGTGCCAGCAGTTACCGGGACAGGGGGGGGCTCGAGCAGTACTTC.